This T cell receptor (beta chain) came from a study of Ad26.COV2.S vaccination and SARS-CoV-2 variants. General study results and limits: Comparable non-spike TCR breadth was observed in vaccine and placebo recipients.

This clone was seen just once. Its specificity is unknown. Some clones are missing from TCRdb's copy, which holds only in-frame ones; the method was immunoSEQ multiplex PCR. The table records fewer than 400,000 clones, roughly 88% of them present only once. Stated treatment: 19 received Ad26.COV2.S at low or high dose, single or two shots; about 5 received placebo; per-sample allocation not given. Each sample was drawn 63 days after the first injection (of vaccine or placebo). As its vector, the vaccine had Ad26, which expressed Wuhan-strain SARS-CoV-2 spike. CDR3 length equals 15 residues. V was shortened by 0 bases and J by 3 bases, with 12 bases between the two germline ends. Germline assignment: CDR1 SGHRS and CDR2 YFSETQ.

The TCR sequence derives from a person between 18 and 59 years old who received the Ad26.COV2.S COVID-19 vaccine or a placebo. The chain links TRBV5-1 to TRBJ1-2, with no clear D. The specimen comprised peripheral blood, sampled in a trial of Ad26.COV2.S vaccine versus placebo. DNA for the CDR3: TGCGCCAGCAGCTTGGCCCTAGGGCTGGACTATGGCTACACCTTC. Residues: CASSLALGLDYGYTF.